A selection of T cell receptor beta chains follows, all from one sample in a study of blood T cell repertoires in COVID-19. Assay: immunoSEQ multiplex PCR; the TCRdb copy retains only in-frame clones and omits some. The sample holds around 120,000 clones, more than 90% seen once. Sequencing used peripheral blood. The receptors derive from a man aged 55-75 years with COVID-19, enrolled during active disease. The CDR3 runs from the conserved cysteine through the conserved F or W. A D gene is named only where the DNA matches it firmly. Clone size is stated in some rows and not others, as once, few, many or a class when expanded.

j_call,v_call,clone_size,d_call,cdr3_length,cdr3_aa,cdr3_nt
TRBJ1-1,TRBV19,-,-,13,CASKTDGVTEAFF,TGTGCCAGTAAAACGGACGGGGTCACTGAAGCTTTCTTT
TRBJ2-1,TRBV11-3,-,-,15,CASSSYSEVYNEQFF,TGTGCCAGCAGCTCCTACTCAGAGGTCTACAATGAGCAGTTCTTC
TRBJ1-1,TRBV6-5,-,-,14,CASSPGEMNTEAFF,TGTGCCAGCAGTCCCGGGGAGATGAACACTGAAGCTTTCTTT
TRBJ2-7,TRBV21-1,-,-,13,CASIRQSRYEQYF,TGTGCCAGCATTCGACAGTCACGGTACGAGCAGTACTTC
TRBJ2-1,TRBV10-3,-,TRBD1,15,CAIRTGGEVNYEQFF,TGTGCCATCAGGACAGGGGGCGAAGTAAACTATGAGCAGTTCTTC
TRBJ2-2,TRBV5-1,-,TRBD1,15,CASTTGGSGTGELFF,TGCGCCAGCACCACAGGGGGCTCGGGCACCGGGGAGCTGTTTTTT
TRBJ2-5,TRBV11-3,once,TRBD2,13,CASSSGGAETQYF,TGTGCCAGCAGCTCCGGGGGGGCAGAGACCCAGTACTTC
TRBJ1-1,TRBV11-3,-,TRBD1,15,CASSSEGQGNTEAFF,TGTGCCAGCAGCTCGGAGGGACAGGGAAACACTGAAGCTTTCTTT
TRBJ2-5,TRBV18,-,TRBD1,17,CASSTPGQGLGQETQYF,TGTGCCAGCTCAACACCGGGACAGGGGTTAGGACAAGAGACCCAGTACTTC
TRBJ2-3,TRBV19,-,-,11,CASAGGDTQYF,TGTGCCAGTGCTGGGGGGGATACGCAGTATTTT
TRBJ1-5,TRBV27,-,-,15,CASSLRWTGNQPQHF,TGTGCCAGCAGTTTGAGGTGGACGGGAAATCAGCCCCAGCATTTT
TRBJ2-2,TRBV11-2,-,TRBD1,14,CASSPQGDTGELFF,TGTGCCAGCAGCCCACAGGGGGACACCGGGGAGCTGTTTTTT
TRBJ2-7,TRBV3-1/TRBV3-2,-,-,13,CASSRRGTYEQYF,TGTGCCAGCAGTCGACGGGGGACCTACGAGCAGTACTTC
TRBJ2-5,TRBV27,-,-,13,CASSLQNGETQYF,TGTGCCAGCAGTTTACAAAACGGAGAGACCCAGTACTTC
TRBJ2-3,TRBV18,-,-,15,CASSPEGEATDTQYF,TGTGCCAGCTCACCAGAGGGAGAAGCGACAGATACGCAGTATTTT
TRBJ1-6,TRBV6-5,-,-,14,CASSLLGVNSPLHF,TGTGCCAGCAGCCTCCTAGGGGTAAATTCACCCCTCCACTTT
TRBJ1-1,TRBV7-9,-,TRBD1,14,CASSLADRVPEAFF,TGTGCCAGCAGCTTAGCAGACAGGGTGCCTGAAGCTTTCTTT
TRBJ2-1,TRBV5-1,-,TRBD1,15,CASSSLGGTGNEQFF,TGCGCCAGCAGCTCCCTTGGGGGGACAGGCAATGAGCAGTTCTTC
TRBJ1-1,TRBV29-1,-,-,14,CSVGMRQKVTEAFF,TGCAGCGTCGGAATGCGACAGAAGGTCACTGAAGCTTTCTTT
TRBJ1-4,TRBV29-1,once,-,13,CSAGPPTGEKLFF,TGCAGCGCGGGACCCCCGACAGGTGAAAAACTGTTTTTT
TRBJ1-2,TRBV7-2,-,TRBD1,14,CASSLVGTAYGYTF,TGTGCCAGCAGCTTAGTTGGGACAGCCTATGGCTACACCTTC
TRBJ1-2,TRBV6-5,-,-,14,CASSYSTSAYGYTF,TGTGCCAGCAGTTACTCGACATCGGCGTATGGCTACACCTTC
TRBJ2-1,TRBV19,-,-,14,CASNPGTFQNEQFF,TGTGCCAGTAATCCCGGGACTTTTCAGAATGAGCAGTTCTTC
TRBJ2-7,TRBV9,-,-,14,CASSVEQGNHEQYF,TGTGCCAGCAGCGTAGAACAGGGTAACCACGAGCAGTACTTC
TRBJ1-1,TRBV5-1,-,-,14,CASRPEAMNTEAFF,TGCGCCAGCAGGCCAGAGGCGATGAACACTGAAGCTTTCTTT
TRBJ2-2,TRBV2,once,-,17,CASSETQITEFTGELFF,TGTGCCAGCAGTGAAACCCAAATTACTGAATTCACCGGGGAGCTGTTTTTT
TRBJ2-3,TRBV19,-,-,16,CASMGGGTPSTDTQYF,TGTGCCAGTATGGGAGGCGGGACCCCTAGCACAGATACGCAGTATTTT
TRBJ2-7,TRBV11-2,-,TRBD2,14,CASSLLAASYEQYF,TGTGCCAGCAGCTTACTAGCGGCTTCCTACGAGCAGTACTTC
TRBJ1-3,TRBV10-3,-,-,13,CAIRVRGGNTIYF,TGTGCCATCAGGGTCCGAGGTGGAAACACCATATATTTT
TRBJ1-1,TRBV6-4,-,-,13,CASSDTGYTEAFF,TGTGCCAGCAGTGACACAGGGTATACTGAAGCTTTCTTT
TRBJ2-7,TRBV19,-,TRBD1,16,CASSIDRATGAYEQYF,TGTGCCAGTAGTATAGATCGGGCGACAGGGGCCTACGAGCAGTACTTC
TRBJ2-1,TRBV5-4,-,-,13,CASSLDRVIEQFF,TGTGCCAGCAGCTTGGACAGGGTCATCGAGCAGTTCTTC
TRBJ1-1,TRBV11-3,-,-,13,CASNVPGDTEAFF,TGTGCCAGCAACGTACCGGGGGACACTGAAGCTTTCTTT
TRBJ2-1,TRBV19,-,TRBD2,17,CASSIRTAGGPGNEQFF,TGTGCCAGTAGTATAAGGACGGCGGGAGGGCCGGGAAATGAGCAGTTCTTC
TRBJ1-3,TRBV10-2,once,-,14,CASSEGGAGNTIYF,TGCGCCAGCAGTGAAGGAGGGGCTGGAAACACCATATATTTT
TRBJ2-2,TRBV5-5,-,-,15,CASSTLSGNTGELFF,TGTGCCAGCAGCACGCTTTCAGGGAACACCGGGGAGCTGTTTTTT
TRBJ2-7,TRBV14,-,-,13,CASSQIRGYEQYF,TGTGCCAGCAGCCAGATCAGGGGATACGAGCAGTACTTC
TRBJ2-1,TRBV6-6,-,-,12,CASRGSYNEQFF,TGTGCCAGCCGGGGCTCCTACAATGAGCAGTTCTTC
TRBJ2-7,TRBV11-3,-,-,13,CASSLDRSYEQYF,TGTGCCAGCAGCTTGGACAGATCCTACGAGCAGTACTTC